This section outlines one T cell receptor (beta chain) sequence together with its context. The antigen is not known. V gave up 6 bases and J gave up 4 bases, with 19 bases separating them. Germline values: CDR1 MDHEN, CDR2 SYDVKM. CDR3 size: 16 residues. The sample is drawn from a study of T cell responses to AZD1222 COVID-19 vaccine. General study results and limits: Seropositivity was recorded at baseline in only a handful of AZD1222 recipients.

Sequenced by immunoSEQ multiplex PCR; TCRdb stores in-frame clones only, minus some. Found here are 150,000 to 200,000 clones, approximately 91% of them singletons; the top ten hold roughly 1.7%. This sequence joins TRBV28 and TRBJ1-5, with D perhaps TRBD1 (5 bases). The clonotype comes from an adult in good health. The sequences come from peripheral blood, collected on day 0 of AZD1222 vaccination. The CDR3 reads CASSPPQGVGNQPQHF. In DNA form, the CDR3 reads TGTGCCAGCAGCCCCCCCCAAGGGGTTGGGAATCAGCCCCAGCATTTT.